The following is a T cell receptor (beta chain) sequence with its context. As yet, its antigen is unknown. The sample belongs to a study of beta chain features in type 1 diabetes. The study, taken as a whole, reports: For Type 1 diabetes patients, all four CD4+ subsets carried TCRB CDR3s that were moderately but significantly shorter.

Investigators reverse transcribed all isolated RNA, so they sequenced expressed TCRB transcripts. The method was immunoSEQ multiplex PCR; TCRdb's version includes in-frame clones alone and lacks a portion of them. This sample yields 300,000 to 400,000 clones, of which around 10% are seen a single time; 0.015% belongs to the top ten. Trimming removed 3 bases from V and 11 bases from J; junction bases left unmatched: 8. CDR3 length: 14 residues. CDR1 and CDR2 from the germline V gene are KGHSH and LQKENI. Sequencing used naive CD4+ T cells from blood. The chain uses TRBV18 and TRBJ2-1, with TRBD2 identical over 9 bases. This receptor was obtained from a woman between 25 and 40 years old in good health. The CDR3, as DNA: TGTGCCAGCTCACCCCCGACTAGCGGAATGCAGCAGTTCTTC. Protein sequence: CASSPPTSGMQQFF. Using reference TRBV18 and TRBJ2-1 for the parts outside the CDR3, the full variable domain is NAGVMQNPRHLVRRRGQEARLRCSPMKGHSHVYWYRQLPEEGLKFMVYLQKENIIDESGMPKERFSAEFPKEGPSILRIQQVVRGDSAAYFCASSPPTSGMQQFFGPGTRLTVL.